Presented here are 32 T cell receptor beta chains from one specimen sequenced in a study of lymphopenia after photon versus proton radiotherapy. TCRdb keeps only in-frame clones here, not all; method: immunoSEQ multiplex PCR. The sample lists about 26,000 clones, around 86% occurring once. The source was peripheral blood, collected from a patient treated with photon-based radiotherapy. These receptors all stem from a woman aged 50 to 60 with pancreatic cancer.

The chain employs TRBV28 and TRBJ2-7; D remains unclear. The CDR3 is 11 amino acids. The germline V gene has CDR1 MDHEN and CDR2 SYDVKM. V was cut by 5 bases and J by 4 bases, with 6 bases left in between. DNA of the CDR3: TGTGCCAGCAGTCGGTTATACGAGCAGTACTTC. It is translated as CASSRLYEQYF.

This rearrangement joins TRBV6-5 to TRBJ2-3; D unclear. This CDR3 is 15 amino acids long. V lost 0 bases to trimming and J lost 5 bases, with 12 bases between them. Per germline, CDR1 MNHEY and CDR2 SVGAGI. The CDR3 spells CASSYSGQRGDTQYF. CDR3 nucleotides: TGTGCCAGCAGTTACTCGGGCCAGCGAGGAGATACGCAGTATTTT.

This clone came up a few times. The V gene is TRBV27, the J gene TRBJ1-4; D unresolved. There are 14 residues in the CDR3. Germline CDR1 and CDR2: MNHEY and SMNVEV (reference sequence). V lost 4 bases and J 4 bases, leaving 10 bases between the germline ends. The CDR3 loop reads CASSSLVDNEKLFF. As DNA, the CDR3 is TGTGCCAGCAGTTCTCTGGTCGATAATGAAAAACTGTTTTTT. The variable domain in full, completed from reference TRBV27 and TRBJ1-4, reads EAQVTQNPRYLITVTGKKLTVTCSQNMNHEYMSWYRQDPGLGLRQIYYSMNVEVTDKGDVPEGYKVSRKEKRNFPLILESPSPNQTSLYFCASSSLVDNEKLFFGSGTQLSVL.

The rearrangement joins TRBV19 to TRBJ1-2; D gene ambiguous. CDR1 and CDR2 from the germline V gene are LNHDA and SQIVND (reference sequence). V was trimmed by 3 bases and J by 2 bases, leaving 1 base between them. The CDR3 has 11 amino acids. In DNA form, the CDR3 reads TGTGCCAGTAGTATCAACTATGGCTACACCTTC. Amino acid sequence: CASSINYGYTF.

The chain recombines TRBV6-6 with TRBJ1-5; perhaps TRBD1 as D (5 bases). V lost 7 bases, J lost 1 base, and 11 bases lay in between. The CDR3 loop spans 14 amino acids. Germline lookup yields CDR1 MNHNY and CDR2 SVGAGI (reference sequence). CDR3 residues: CASNGGGSNQPQHF. For the CDR3, the DNA is TGTGCCAGCAACGGGGGGGGAAGCAATCAGCCCCAGCATTTT.

The chain uses TRBV28 and TRBJ2-7; D is uncertain. V lost 6 bases to trimming and J lost 9 bases, with 9 bases between them. CDR3 length: 10 amino acids. Germline V gene data show CDR1 as MDHEN and CDR2 as SYDVKM. CDR3 nucleotides: TGTGCCAGCAGATCTCGAGTGCAGTACTTC. This translates into CASRSRVQYF.

The V and J genes are TRBV6-5 and TRBJ1-2; D possibly corresponds to TRBD1 (5 bases). CDR1 MNHEY and CDR2 SVGAGI come from the germline V gene. The CDR3 sequence is 13 residues long. Trimming pared 10 bases from V and 6 bases from J, leaving 18 bases between. The CDR3 coding sequence is TGTGCCACCTGGGACGGCTATACCCATGGCTACACCTTC. This encodes CATWDGYTHGYTF.

The chain joins TRBV27 to TRBJ1-2, with D perhaps TRBD1 (6 bases). The CDR3 spans 16 residues. Trimming took off 0 bases at V and 4 bases at J, with 15 bases between the two ends. Germline assignment: CDR1 MNHEY and CDR2 SMNVEV (reference sequence). CDR3 sequence reads: CASSLSSSGGFYGYTF. DNA for the CDR3: TGTGCCAGCAGTTTATCGTCATCGGGGGGCTTCTATGGCTACACCTTC.

The CDR3: CASSYGTTGGYGYTF. DNA of the CDR3: TGCGCCAGCAGCTACGGGACAACGGGCGGCTATGGCTACACCTTC. V and J are TRBV5-1 and TRBJ1-2; possible D gene TRBD1, 6 bases. With 3 bases removed from V and 4 bases from J, the gap between germline ends came to 16 bases. The CDR3 has 15 residues. Germline loops: CDR1 SGHRS, CDR2 YFSETQ.

The V and J genes are TRBV14 and TRBJ2-2, with TRBD2 identical over 8 bases. CDR1 and CDR2 (germline): SGHDN, FVKESK. The CDR3 contains 15 residues. Germline trimming cut 0 bases from V and 6 bases from J; bases unmatched to any gene: 3. CDR3 region: CASSQEPGRAGELFF. The CDR3 nucleotides read TGTGCCAGCAGCCAAGAGCCCGGGAGGGCCGGGGAGCTGTTTTTT.

This clone was picked up one time. V is TRBV4-2 and J is TRBJ2-4, with 8 nucleotides matching TRBD1. V shed 0 bases and J 6 bases; nucleotides not matched to a gene: 4. CDR1 is LGHNA, CDR2 YNFKEQ, per germline. The CDR3 is 15 amino acids. The CDR3 is CASSQDQQGGNIQYF. The CDR3 DNA is TGTGCCAGCAGCCAAGATCAACAGGGGGGAAACATTCAGTACTTC.

The rearrangement links TRBV11-3 to TRBJ2-7, with D tentatively TRBD2 (6 bases). The CDR3 length is 15 residues. The germline V and J ends were trimmed by 5 bases and 0 bases, with 14 bases remaining between them. Germline CDR1 and CDR2: SGHNT and YENEEA. The DNA of the CDR3 is TGTGCCAGCAGCCCCGGGGGTGGCAGCTCCTACGAGCAGTACTTC. Translation: CASSPGGGSSYEQYF.

This chain uses TRBV30 with TRBJ2-5; possible D gene TRBD1, 6 bases. Germline CDR1 reads GTSNPN; CDR2 reads SVGIG (reference sequence). Trimming shortened V by 2 bases and J by 4 bases, and 11 bases separated the two germline ends. The CDR3 sequence is 13 residues long. CDR3 sequence: CAWSTGTLETQYF. In DNA form, the CDR3 reads TGTGCCTGGAGTACAGGGACGTTAGAGACCCAGTACTTC.

The chain couples TRBV6-1 to TRBJ2-2; D is perhaps TRBD1 (5 bases). Germline V gives CDR1 MNHNS, CDR2 SASEGT. Trimming removed 3 bases from V and 1 base from J, with 12 bases in between. There are 16 residues in the CDR3. The CDR3 DNA sequence: TGTGCCAGCAGTGAGCTGGGGCTTAGGAACACCGGGGAGCTGTTTTTT. It specifies CASSELGLRNTGELFF.

The chain carries TRBV29-1 and TRBJ1-2; TRBD1 might be the D (6 bases). Between the trimmed V and J ends, which lost 4 bases and 4 bases, there was a span of 22 bases. CDR3 length: 16 amino acids. The germline CDR1 and CDR2 sequences are SQVTM and ANQGSEA. The CDR3 here is CSVAGVEGERRYGYTF. CDR3 in DNA: TGCAGCGTTGCCGGTGTTGAGGGGGAGAGACGCTATGGCTACACCTTC.

The CDR3 region is CAWSVAPAGVRNEQFF. CDR3 in DNA: TGTGCCTGGAGTGTAGCTCCAGCGGGAGTGCGTAATGAGCAGTTCTTC. The chain couples TRBV30 to TRBJ2-1; TRBD2 matches 8 bases. The trim removed 0 bases at V and 7 bases at J, leaving 11 bases unmatched. There are 16 residues in the CDR3. Germline V CDR1 and CDR2: GTSNPN, SVGIG (reference sequence). The variable domain in full, completed from reference TRBV30 and TRBJ2-1, reads SQTIHQWPATLVQPVGSPLSLECTVEGTSNPNLYWYRQAAGRGLQLLFYSVGIGQISSEVPQNLSASRPQDRQFILSSKKLLLSDSGFYLCAWSVAPAGVRNEQFFGPGTRLTVL.

This clone appeared a few times. The chain combines TRBV2 with TRBJ1-5, with D maybe TRBD1 (5 bases). CDR3 length: 14 amino acids. Trimming stripped 8 bases from V and 0 bases from J, with 11 bases between. In germline, CDR1 is SNHLY, CDR2 FYNNEI. CDR3 sequence reads: CASGVGHSNQPQHF. CDR3 in DNA: TGTGCCAGCGGTGTAGGACATAGCAATCAGCCCCAGCATTTT.

The chain is built from TRBV11-2 and TRBJ2-7; TRBD1 agrees at 7 bases. With V trimmed by 10 bases and J by 3 bases, 9 bases remained unmatched. CDR3 size: 13 residues. The germline CDR1 and CDR2 sequences are SGHAT and FQNNGV. CDR3 coding DNA: TGTGCCACGGGGACAGAAAGACTCTACGAGCAGTACTTC. The encoded protein is CATGTERLYEQYF.

This chain connects TRBV25-1 to TRBJ1-1, with D perhaps matching TRBD1 (5 bases). This CDR3 comprises 14 residues. Trimming removed 3 bases at V and 5 bases at J, with 13 bases between. The V gene's germline CDR1 is MGHDK and CDR2 SYGVNS. Here the CDR3 reads CASSDSRVWTEAFF. CDR3 nucleotides: TGTGCCAGCAGTGATTCCAGGGTATGGACTGAAGCTTTCTTT.

This chain uses TRBV11-2 with TRBJ2-3; possible D gene TRBD2, 6 bases. From germline, CDR1 is SGHAT and CDR2 FQNNGV. V was pared by 3 bases and J by 2 bases, with 9 bases between. The CDR3 is 14 amino acids. CDR3 amino acids: CASSFGSITDTQYF. The CDR3 nucleotides read TGTGCCAGCAGCTTCGGGAGCATCACAGATACGCAGTATTTT.

J is TRBJ1-4 and V is TRBV7-2; D may be TRBD1 (6 bases). The CDR3 spans 14 residues. Looked up from germline, CDR1 is SGHTA and CDR2 is FQGNSA. V was cut by 5 bases and J by 4 bases, with 11 bases left in between. Written as DNA, the CDR3 is TGTGCCAGCAGCGCCGGGACAAGTAATGAAAAACTGTTTTTT. Protein: CASSAGTSNEKLFF. Supplemented by reference TRBV7-2 and TRBJ1-4, the full variable domain reads GAGVSQSPSNKVTEKGKDVELRCDPISGHTALYWYRQSLGQGLEFLIYFQGNSAPDKSGLPSDRFSAERTGGSVSTLTIQRTQQEDSAVYLCASSAGTSNEKLFFGSGTQLSVL.

This rearrangement joins TRBV7-3 to TRBJ2-3, with TRBD2 matching 11 bases. With 4 bases clipped from V and 6 bases from J, the junction kept 12 bases outside the gene matches. Germline V gives CDR1 SGHTA, CDR2 FQGTGA. The CDR3 is 17 residues long. CDR3 sequence: CASSSGKVLAGVDTQYF. The DNA of the CDR3 is TGTGCCAGCAGCTCAGGGAAAGTACTAGCGGGAGTGGATACGCAGTATTTT.

This chain connects TRBV15 to TRBJ2-7; D call uncertain. CDR1 and CDR2 from the germline V gene are LNHNV and YYDKDF (reference sequence). V was trimmed by 2 bases and J by 0 bases, leaving 8 bases between them. The CDR3 contains 14 residues. CDR3 protein: CATSRQGFSYEQYF. For the CDR3, the DNA is TGTGCCACCAGCAGACAAGGATTCTCCTACGAGCAGTACTTC. Using reference TRBV15 and TRBJ2-7 for the parts outside the CDR3, the full variable domain is DAMVIQNPRYQVTQFGKPVTLSCSQTLNHNVMYWYQQKSSQAPKLLFHYYDKDFNNEADTPDNFQSRRPNTSFCFLDIRSPGLGDTAMYLCATSRQGFSYEQYFGPGTRLTVT.

CDR3 in amino acids: CASSSTVSRGNQPQHF. The CDR3, as DNA: TGTGCCAGCAGTTCAACCGTCTCGAGGGGCAATCAGCCCCAGCATTTT. The chain couples TRBV27 to TRBJ1-5; D unclear. Trimming cost V 4 bases and J 2 bases, with 15 bases left between them. This CDR3 has 16 residues. The germline gives CDR1 MNHEY, CDR2 SMNVEV (reference sequence).

The chain employs TRBV27 and TRBJ2-7; 12 bases are shared with TRBD2. V trimming: 0 bases; J trimming: 0 bases; junction bases outside the gene matches: 9. The CDR3 sequence is 19 residues long. Germline V gene data show CDR1 as MNHEY and CDR2 as SMNVEV (reference sequence). The CDR3 is CASSLSPPLTSGSSYEQYF. CDR3 coding DNA: TGTGCCAGCAGTTTATCCCCCCCTTTGACTAGCGGGAGCTCCTACGAGCAGTACTTC.

This clone was seen once. This chain links TRBV7-9 with TRBJ2-5; 8 nucleotides agree with TRBD1. The CDR3 has 17 amino acids. V lost 5 bases to trimming and J lost 4 bases; unmatched junction nucleotides: 15. Per germline, CDR1 SEHNR and CDR2 FQNEAQ (reference sequence). CDR3 DNA sequence: TGTGCCAGCAGCCCCCGACAGGGGTTGGGTAGAGGAGAGACCCAGTACTTC. Protein: CASSPRQGLGRGETQYF. Drawing the rest from reference TRBV7-9 and TRBJ2-5, the complete variable domain is DTGVSQNPRHKITKRGQNVTFRCDPISEHNRLYWYRQTLGQGPEFLTYFQNEAQLEKSRLLSDRFSAERPKGSFSTLEIQRTEQGDSAMYLCASSPRQGLGRGETQYFGPGTRLLVL.

In its sample, this clone was seen a few times. The chain couples TRBV6-1 to TRBJ2-5; 7 nucleotides match TRBD1. Germline V gene lookup returns CDR1 MNHNS and CDR2 SASEGT. J gave up 7 bases and V 3 bases, and 14 bases lay outside the gene matches. The CDR3 is 16 residues long. The CDR3 spells CASSDLFRGQAGTQYF. CDR3 nucleotides: TGTGCCAGCAGTGACCTGTTTCGAGGACAGGCTGGGACCCAGTACTTC.

The rearrangement links TRBV2 to TRBJ2-6, with 11 bases lining up with TRBD1. Germline assignment: CDR1 SNHLY and CDR2 FYNNEI. CDR3 length equals 18 residues. The V and J ends lost 7 bases and 0 bases, in that order; junction bases with no gene match: 8. CDR3 region: CASTILGTGGSGANVLTF. The CDR3 DNA sequence: TGTGCCAGCACGATTCTAGGGACAGGGGGCTCTGGGGCCAACGTCCTGACTTTC. Based on the CDR3 plus reference TRBV2 and TRBJ2-6, the full variable domain is EPEVTQTPSHQVTQMGQEVILRCVPISNHLYFYWYRQILGQKVEFLVSFYNNEISEKSEIFDDQFSVERPDGSNFTLKIRSTKLEDSAMYFCASTILGTGGSGANVLTFGAGSRLTVL.

The J gene is TRBJ1-1, the V gene TRBV28; 10 nucleotides agree with TRBD1. With V trimmed by 5 bases and J by 4 bases, 10 bases remained unmatched. The CDR3 runs to 16 residues. In germline, CDR1 is MDHEN, CDR2 SYDVKM. The CDR3 DNA reads as TGTGCCAGCAGTCCTTACGTGACAGGGGGCATCACTGAAGCTTTCTTT. Translation: CASSPYVTGGITEAFF.

V and J are TRBV18 and TRBJ2-2, with a weak D call TRBD1 (6 bases). From germline, CDR1 is KGHSH and CDR2 LQKENI. V shed 5 bases and J shed 4 bases, with 14 bases lying between them. CDR3 size: 15 residues. The CDR3 loop is CASSTGQGTTGELFF. The DNA for the CDR3 is TGTGCCAGCTCAACGGGGCAGGGGACCACCGGGGAGCTGTTTTTT.

The genes are TRBV6-5 and TRBJ2-2; D not resolved. This CDR3 is 12 amino acids long. Germline V gene lookup returns CDR1 MNHEY and CDR2 SVGAGI. V was trimmed by 10 bases and J by 3 bases, leaving 9 bases between them. CDR3 protein: CATGEHTGELFF. The CDR3 coding sequence is TGTGCCACCGGTGAGCACACCGGGGAGCTGTTTTTT.

The chain has TRBV6-1 and TRBJ1-4; D ambiguous. The CDR3 sequence is 14 residues long. V shed 8 bases and J shed 0 bases, with 10 bases lying between them. Per the germline V gene, CDR1 is MNHNS and CDR2 is SASEGT. The CDR3 region is CASLWESTNEKLFF. The CDR3 DNA reads as TGTGCCAGCCTTTGGGAGTCAACTAATGAAAAACTGTTTTTT.